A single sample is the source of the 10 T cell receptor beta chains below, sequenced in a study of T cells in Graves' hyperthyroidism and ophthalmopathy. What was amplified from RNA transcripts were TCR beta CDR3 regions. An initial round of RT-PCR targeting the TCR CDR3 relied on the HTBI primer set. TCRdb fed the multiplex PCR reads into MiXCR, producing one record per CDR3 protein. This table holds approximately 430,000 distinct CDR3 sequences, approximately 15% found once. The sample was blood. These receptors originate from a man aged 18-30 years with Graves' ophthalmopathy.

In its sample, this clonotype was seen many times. The CDR3 sequence: CASSLSISGNTGELFF. The CDR3 region has the DNA TGTGCCAGCAGCTTAAGTATTAGCGGGAACACCGGGGAGCTGTTTTTT. The chain links TRBV7-3 to TRBJ2-2, with D perhaps TRBD2 (6 bases). The V end lost 1 base, the J end lost 1 base, and 10 bases lay between the germline ends. Germline assignment: CDR1 SGHTA and CDR2 FQGTGA. The CDR3 covers 16 residues.

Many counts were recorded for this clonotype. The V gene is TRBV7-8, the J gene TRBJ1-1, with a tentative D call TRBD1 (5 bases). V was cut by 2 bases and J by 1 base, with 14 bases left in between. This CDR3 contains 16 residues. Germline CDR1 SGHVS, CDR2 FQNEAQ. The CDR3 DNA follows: TGTGCCAGCAGCTTACGCACCGGGACTGGGAACACTGAAGCTTTCTTT. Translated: CASSLRTGTGNTEAFF. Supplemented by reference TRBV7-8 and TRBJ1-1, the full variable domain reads GAGVSQSPRYKVAKRGQDVALRCDPISGHVSLFWYQQALGQGPEFLTYFQNEAQLDKSGLPSDRFFAERPEGSVSTLKIQRTQQEDSAVYLCASSLRTGTGNTEAFFGQGTRLTVV.

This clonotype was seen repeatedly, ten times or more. The CDR3 DNA sequence: TGCAGTGCGTACCCCTTCCTAGCGGGAGAGGAAACGCAGTATTTT. This sequence encodes CSAYPFLAGEETQYF. The J gene is TRBJ2-3, the V gene TRBV20-1, with TRBD2 identical over 10 bases. V shed 6 bases, J shed 9 bases, and the junction held 15 bases outside the gene matches. The CDR3 length is 15 residues. Germline loops: CDR1 DFQATT, CDR2 SNEGSKA (reference sequence).

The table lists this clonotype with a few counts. In nucleotides, the CDR3 is TGTGCCAGCAGCCCCCCGGACTCTGGGGCCAACGTCCTGACTTTC. It specifies CASSPPDSGANVLTF. The rearrangement links TRBV11-2 to TRBJ2-6; D is unresolved. CDR3 length equals 15 residues. Between the trimmed V and J ends, which lost 5 bases and 0 bases, there was a span of 8 bases. Looked up from germline, CDR1 is SGHAT and CDR2 is FQNNGV.

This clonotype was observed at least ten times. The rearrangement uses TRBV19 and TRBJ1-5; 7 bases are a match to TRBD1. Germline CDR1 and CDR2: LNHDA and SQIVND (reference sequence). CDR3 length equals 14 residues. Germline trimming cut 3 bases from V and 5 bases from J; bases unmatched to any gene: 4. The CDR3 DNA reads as TGTGCCAGTAGTATTGGACAGGAACATCAGCCCCAGCATTTT. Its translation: CASSIGQEHQPQHF.

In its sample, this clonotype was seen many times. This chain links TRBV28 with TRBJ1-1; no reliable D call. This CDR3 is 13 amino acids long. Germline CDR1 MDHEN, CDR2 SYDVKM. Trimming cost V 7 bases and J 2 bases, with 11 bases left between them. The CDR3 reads CASTRDANTEAFF. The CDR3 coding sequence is TGTGCCAGCACAAGAGACGCAAACACTGAAGCTTTCTTT.

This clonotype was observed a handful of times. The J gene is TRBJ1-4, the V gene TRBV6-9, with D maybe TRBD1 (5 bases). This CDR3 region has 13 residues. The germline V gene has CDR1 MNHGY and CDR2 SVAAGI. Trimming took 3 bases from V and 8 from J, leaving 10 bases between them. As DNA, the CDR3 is TGTGCCAGCAGTTACACTGGGGACGAAAAACTGTTTTTT. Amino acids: CASSYTGDEKLFF.

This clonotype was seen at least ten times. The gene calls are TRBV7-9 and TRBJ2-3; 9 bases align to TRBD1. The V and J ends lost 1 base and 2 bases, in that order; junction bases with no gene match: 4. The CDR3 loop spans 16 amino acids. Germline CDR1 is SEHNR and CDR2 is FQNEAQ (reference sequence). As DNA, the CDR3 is TGTGCCAGCAGCTTAGAGACAGGGGGACCCACAGATACGCAGTATTTT. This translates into CASSLETGGPTDTQYF.

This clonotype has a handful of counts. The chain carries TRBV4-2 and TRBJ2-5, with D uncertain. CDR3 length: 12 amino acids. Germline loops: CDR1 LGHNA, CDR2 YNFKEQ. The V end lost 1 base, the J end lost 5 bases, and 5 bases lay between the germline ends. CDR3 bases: TGTGCCAGCAGCCAAGCCGGGGAGACCCAGTACTTC. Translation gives CASSQAGETQYF.

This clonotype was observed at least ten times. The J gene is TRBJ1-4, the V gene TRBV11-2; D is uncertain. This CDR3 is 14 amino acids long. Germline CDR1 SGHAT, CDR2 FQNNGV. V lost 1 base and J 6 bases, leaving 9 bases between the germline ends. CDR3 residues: CASSLGVSHEKLFF. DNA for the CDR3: TGTGCCAGCAGCTTAGGAGTTTCGCATGAAAAACTGTTTTTT.